The 5 T cell receptor beta chains below come from one sample, sequenced in a study of blood T cell repertoires in COVID-19. This table comes from immunoSEQ multiplex PCR, and its TCRdb copy is limited to in-frame clones, with some not included. The sample shows around 300,000 clones, less than 90% of them seen only once. Specimen: PBMCs or T cells enriched from blood (not recorded which). The receptors were gathered from a woman between 50 and 59 years old who had recovered from COVID-19.

The V call is TRBV7-6, the J call TRBJ2-3; D remains unclear. Germline CDR1 reads SGHVS; CDR2 reads FNYEAQ. This CDR3 has 13 amino acids. V gave up 5 bases and J gave up 3 bases, with 9 bases separating them. The CDR3 coding sequence is TGTGCCAGCAGCGCTCGACTGACAGATACGCAGTATTTT. It codes for CASSARLTDTQYF. Full variable domain (rest looked up from reference TRBV7-6 and TRBJ2-3): GAGVSQSPRYKVTKRGQDVALRCDPISGHVSLYWYRQALGQGPEFLTYFNYEAQQDKSGLPNDRFSAERPEGSISTLTIQRTEQRDSAMYRCASSARLTDTQYFGPGTRLTVL.

This clone was picked up one time. The chain links TRBV4-2 to TRBJ2-2, with 7 bases fitting TRBD1. Germline lookup yields CDR1 LGHNA and CDR2 YNFKEQ. This CDR3 has 18 residues. V dropped 4 bases and J dropped 0; count of bases not matched to a gene: 11. The DNA of the CDR3 is TGTGCCAGCAGCCTCCCCAAAGCAGGGACAGCGAACACCGGGGAGCTGTTTTTT. Translating it yields CASSLPKAGTANTGELFF.

The rearrangement links TRBV28 to TRBJ1-3; D unclear. Trimming took off 4 bases at V and 7 bases at J, with 14 bases between the two ends. The CDR3 contains 14 residues. Germline CDR1 is MDHEN and CDR2 is SYDVKM. The CDR3 protein is CASSSTREVNTIYF. The CDR3 DNA reads as TGTGCCAGCAGTTCTACTCGGGAGGTGAACACCATATATTTT. The whole variable domain, filled in from reference TRBV28 and TRBJ1-3, reads DVKVTQSSRYLVKRTGEKVFLECVQDMDHENMFWYRQDPGLGLRLIYFSYDVKMKEKGDIPEGYSVSREKKERFSLILESASTNQTSMYLCASSSTREVNTIYFGEGSWLTVV.

The rearrangement links TRBV4-2 to TRBJ2-7; D possibly corresponds to TRBD2 (6 bases). The CDR3 spans 18 residues. V was pared by 1 base and J by 2 bases, with 21 bases between. In germline, CDR1 is LGHNA, CDR2 YNFKEQ. The CDR3 spells CASSQASVRLGGTYEQYF. Here the CDR3 DNA reads TGTGCCAGCAGCCAAGCATCTGTCAGACTGGGGGGAACCTACGAGCAGTACTTC.

The chain has TRBV6-5 and TRBJ2-7; D is perhaps TRBD2 (5 bases). The CDR3 spans 14 residues. The germline gives CDR1 MNHEY, CDR2 SVGAGI. V lost 6 bases and J 0 bases, leaving 12 bases between the germline ends. The CDR3 loop reads CASRDRTASYEQYF. The CDR3 DNA sequence: TGTGCCAGCAGAGACCGGACTGCCTCCTACGAGCAGTACTTC.